Listed here are 16 T cell receptor beta chains from one sample, sequenced in a study of blood T cell repertoires in COVID-19. Profiling relied on immunoSEQ multiplex PCR, and the TCRdb table lists in-frame clones only, not all of them. The sample consists of about 290,000 clones, around nine tenths of them appearing once. The specimen was PBMCs or T cells enriched from blood (not recorded which). These receptors originate from a woman aged 35 to 49 who had recovered from COVID-19.

CDR3 DNA sequence: TGTGCCTGGAGTCTCCGTGGACAGCCGAACACTGAAGCTTTCTTT. Amino acid sequence: CAWSLRGQPNTEAFF. The chain links TRBV30 to TRBJ1-1; the D gene is possibly TRBD1 (6 bases). V dropped 2 bases and J dropped 1 base, with 14 bases sitting between them. The CDR3 spans 15 residues. Germline lookup yields CDR1 GTSNPN and CDR2 SVGIG (reference sequence).

The gene calls are TRBV12-3 or TRBV12-4 and TRBJ2-7; no clear D gene. The V gene lost 6 bases and the J gene lost 3 bases, with 12 bases spanning the gap. The CDR3 totals 13 residues. In DNA form, the CDR3 reads TGTGCCAGCAGCCCCCCGAGTGGCTACGAGCAGTACTTC. Residues: CASSPPSGYEQYF.

The V call is TRBV4-1, the J call TRBJ1-2; 7 bases align to TRBD1. CDR1 is MGHRA and CDR2 is YSYEKL in the germline V gene. The CDR3 totals 17 residues. With 0 bases clipped from V and 5 bases from J, the junction kept 12 bases outside the gene matches. CDR3 protein: CASSQESRGGQRYGYTF. The CDR3 nucleotides are TGCGCCAGCAGCCAAGAATCTAGAGGGGGCCAAAGGTATGGCTACACCTTC.

CDR3: CAWSRDTNQPQHF. The CDR3 DNA follows: TGTGCCTGGAGTAGAGACACTAATCAGCCCCAGCATTTT. The chain joins TRBV30 to TRBJ1-5; D is uncertain. V shed 2 bases and J shed 4 bases, with 9 bases lying between them. The germline V gene has CDR1 GTSNPN and CDR2 SVGIG (reference sequence). This CDR3 is 13 amino acids long.

The chain couples TRBV6-5 to TRBJ2-2, with a tentative D call TRBD2 (5 bases). The CDR3 is 14 amino acids. Per the germline V gene, CDR1 is MNHEY and CDR2 is SVGAGI. V lost 6 bases and J lost 2, with 10 bases in between. The CDR3 loop reads CASSRDYNTGELFF. The CDR3, as DNA: TGTGCCAGCAGCCGGGATTATAACACCGGGGAGCTGTTTTTT.

A single count supports this clone. The V call is TRBV5-1, the J call TRBJ1-3; TRBD1 agrees at 8 bases. Trimming at V came to 1 base and at J to 1 base, leaving 7 bases not matched to a gene. CDR1 and CDR2 from the germline V gene are SGHRS and YFSETQ. The length of the CDR3 is 17 residues. The CDR3 sequence is CASSLNSQGASGNTIYF. CDR3 DNA sequence: TGCGCCAGCAGCTTGAATTCGCAGGGGGCGTCTGGAAACACCATATATTTT.

V is TRBV3-1 (or the pseudogene TRBV3-2) and J is TRBJ1-2; D uncertain. CDR1 and CDR2 (germline): LGHDT, YNNKEL (reference sequence). Trimming took off 1 base at V and 4 bases at J, with 10 bases between the two ends. The CDR3 sequence is 14 residues long. CDR3 sequence (DNA): TGTGCCAGCAGCCAAGCCCGGGGTTTCTATGGCTACACCTTC. It codes for CASSQARGFYGYTF.

This clone was seen a handful of times. This chain links TRBV29-1 with TRBJ1-1, with TRBD1 matching over 7 bases. CDR3 size: 14 residues. Germline assignment: CDR1 SQVTM and CDR2 ANQGSEA. Trimming removed 7 bases from V and 0 bases from J; junction bases left unmatched: 8. CDR3 coding DNA: TGCAGCGGTACAGGACAGGACATGAACACTGAAGCTTTCTTT. This encodes CSGTGQDMNTEAFF.

The V gene is TRBV5-1, the J gene TRBJ2-3; 12 positions agree with TRBD2. Germline lookup yields CDR1 SGHRS and CDR2 YFSETQ. This CDR3 is built from 16 residues. V trimming: 4 bases; J trimming: 3 bases; junction bases outside the gene matches: 6. The CDR3 reads CASSAPSGGVTDTQYF. The CDR3 nucleotides are TGCGCCAGCAGCGCTCCTAGCGGGGGGGTAACAGATACGCAGTATTTT.

The chain has TRBV6-2 or TRBV6-3 and TRBJ2-7; D call uncertain. The CDR3 is 14 amino acids. V lost 0 bases and J lost 5, with 11 bases in between. Germline values: CDR1 MNHEY, CDR2 SVGEGT. The CDR3 region is CASSYSRVLDEQYF. The CDR3 DNA reads as TGTGCCAGCAGTTACTCCCGGGTTCTTGACGAGCAGTACTTC.

This chain uses TRBV3-1 (or the pseudogene TRBV3-2) with TRBJ2-6; tentatively, D is TRBD2 (6 bases). The CDR3 contains 19 residues. Germline values: CDR1 LGHDT, CDR2 YNNKEL (reference sequence). Trimming took 2 bases from V and 1 from J, leaving 18 bases between them. In nucleotides, the CDR3 is TGTGCCAGCAGCCAACGAGGGCGGAGGGCCTTTTCTGGGGCCAACGTCCTGACTTTC. Translating it yields CASSQRGRRAFSGANVLTF.

This chain uses TRBV7-2 with TRBJ2-1, with D tentatively TRBD2 (8 bases). The germline CDR1 and CDR2 sequences are SGHTA and FQGNSA. With 5 bases removed from V and 3 bases from J, the gap between germline ends came to 20 bases. CDR3 length: 17 residues. Here the CDR3 DNA reads TGTGCCAGCAGCCCCGGGAGGGGGCTGATCCTCTACAATGAGCAGTTCTTC. Amino acids: CASSPGRGLILYNEQFF. Filled out from reference TRBV7-2 and TRBJ2-1, the complete variable domain reads GAGVSQSPSNKVTEKGKDVELRCDPISGHTALYWYRQSLGQGLEFLIYFQGNSAPDKSGLPSDRFSAERTGGSVSTLTIQRTQQEDSAVYLCASSPGRGLILYNEQFFGPGTRLTVL.

CDR3 amino acids: CAVKTGTGTYEQYF. The CDR3 DNA reads as TGTGCCGTAAAAACCGGGACAGGGACCTACGAGCAGTACTTC. The genes are TRBV7-8 and TRBJ2-7; 9 nucleotides agree with TRBD1. Trimming took 11 bases from V and 2 from J; bases not matched to a gene: 10. This CDR3 is 14 amino acids long. Germline lookup yields CDR1 SGHVS and CDR2 FQNEAQ.

This clone was counted between two and nine times. The chain couples TRBV28 to TRBJ1-2; 7 bases are a match to TRBD1. Germline V gene lookup returns CDR1 MDHEN and CDR2 SYDVKM. The length of the CDR3 is 12 residues. Losses at the gene ends were 6 bases for V and 6 bases for J; bases not matched to a gene: 4. CDR3 protein: CASRQGPDGYTF. CDR3 DNA sequence: TGTGCCAGCAGACAGGGGCCCGATGGCTACACCTTC.

V usage is TRBV23-1 and J usage is TRBJ2-1; 7 nucleotides align to TRBD1. TRBV23-1 counts as an open reading frame of uncertain function. Unmatched junction bases numbered 15, after V lost 4 bases and J lost 0 bases. The CDR3 is 19 amino acids. In nucleotides, the CDR3 is TGCGCCAGCAGTCCCACGGACAGGCACTATATCTGCTCCTACAATGAGCAGTTCTTC. Its translation: CASSPTDRHYICSYNEQFF.

This clone was seen a single time. The chain joins TRBV27 to TRBJ1-6; tentative D call: TRBD1 (6 bases). The CDR3 has 15 amino acids. The V gene's germline CDR1 is MNHEY and CDR2 SMNVEV (reference sequence). Trimming took off 5 bases at V and 5 bases at J, with 13 bases between the two ends. The CDR3 here is CASSLYRVNNSPLHF. The CDR3, as DNA: TGTGCCAGCAGTCTATACAGGGTTAATAATTCACCCCTCCACTTT.